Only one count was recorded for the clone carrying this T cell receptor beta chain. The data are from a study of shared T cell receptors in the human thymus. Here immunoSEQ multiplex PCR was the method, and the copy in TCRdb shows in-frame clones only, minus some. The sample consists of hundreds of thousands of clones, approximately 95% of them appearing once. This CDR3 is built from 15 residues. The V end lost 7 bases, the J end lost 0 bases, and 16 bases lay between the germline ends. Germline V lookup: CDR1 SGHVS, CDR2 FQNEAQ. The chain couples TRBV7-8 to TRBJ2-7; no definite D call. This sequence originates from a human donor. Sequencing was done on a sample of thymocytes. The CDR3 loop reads CASTPSNPRSYEQYF. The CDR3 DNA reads TGTGCCAGCACCCCCTCGAATCCACGCTCCTACGAGCAGTACTTC. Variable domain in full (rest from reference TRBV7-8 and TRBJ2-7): GAGVSQSPRYKVAKRGQDVALRCDPISGHVSLFWYQQALGQGPEFLTYFQNEAQLDKSGLPSDRFFAERPEGSVSTLKIQRTQQEDSAVYLCASTPSNPRSYEQYFGPGTRLTVT.